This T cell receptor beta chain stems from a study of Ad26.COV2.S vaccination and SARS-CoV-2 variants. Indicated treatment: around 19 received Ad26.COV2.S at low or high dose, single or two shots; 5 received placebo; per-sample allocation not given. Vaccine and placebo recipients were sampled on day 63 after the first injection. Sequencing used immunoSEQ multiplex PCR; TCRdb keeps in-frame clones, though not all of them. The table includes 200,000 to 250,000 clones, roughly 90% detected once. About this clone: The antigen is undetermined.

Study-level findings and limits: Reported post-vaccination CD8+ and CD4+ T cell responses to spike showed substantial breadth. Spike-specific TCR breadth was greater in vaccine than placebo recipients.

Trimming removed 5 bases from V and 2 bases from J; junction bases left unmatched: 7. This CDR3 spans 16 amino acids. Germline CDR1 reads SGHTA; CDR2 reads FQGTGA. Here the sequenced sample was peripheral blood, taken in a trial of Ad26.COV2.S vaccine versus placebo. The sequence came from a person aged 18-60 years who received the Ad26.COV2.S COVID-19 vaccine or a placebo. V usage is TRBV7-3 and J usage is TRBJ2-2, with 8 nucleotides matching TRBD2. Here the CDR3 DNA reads TGTGCCAGCAGCACCCGACTAGCGAGCAACACCGGGGAGCTGTTTTTT. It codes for CASSTRLASNTGELFF.